This T cell receptor beta chain is drawn from a study of shared clonotypes between healthy human individuals. The CDR3 spans 14 residues. Per the germline V gene, CDR1 is LNHNV and CDR2 is YYDKDF (reference sequence). The ends were cut back, 0 bases at V and 4 bases at J, with 9 bases in the middle. Original handling: Quality scores were absent from the junction-only immunoSEQ sequences, so filtering differed. The data were produced by immunoSEQ multiplex PCR, yet TCRdb's version contains in-frame clones alone and is incomplete. The V and J calls and clone size come from that table; D and trimming were worked out from the DNA. The repertoire consists of over a million clones, with over 95% occurring once and the leading ten covering 1% to 1.5%. The study, taken as a whole, reports: Donor clonotype sharing was expected to depend on sequencing depth.

Turning to this clone: The antigen remains unidentified.

This TCR came from a man younger than 40 in good health. The sequencing sample was made of naive CD4+ T cells sorted from blood. Stated subset: CD45RA+ positively selected. The rearrangement links TRBV15 to TRBJ2-5; no clear D. The CDR3 loop reads CATSRDRVGETQYF. CDR3 nucleotides: TGTGCCACCAGCAGAGATCGCGTTGGAGAGACCCAGTACTTC.